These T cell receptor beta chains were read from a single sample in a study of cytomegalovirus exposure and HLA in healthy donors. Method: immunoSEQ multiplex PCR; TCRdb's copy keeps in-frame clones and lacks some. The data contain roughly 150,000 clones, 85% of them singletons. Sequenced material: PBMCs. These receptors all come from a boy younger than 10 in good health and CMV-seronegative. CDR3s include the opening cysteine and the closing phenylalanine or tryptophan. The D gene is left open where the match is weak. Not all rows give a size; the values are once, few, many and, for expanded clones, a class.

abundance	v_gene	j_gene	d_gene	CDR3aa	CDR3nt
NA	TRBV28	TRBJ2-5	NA	CASSLIRDLYQETQYF	TGTGCCAGCAGCCTTATCCGGGACTTATACCAAGAGACCCAGTACTTC
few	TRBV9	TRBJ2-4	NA	CASSPGGLAKNIQYF	TGTGCCAGCAGCCCCGGAGGACTAGCCAAAAACATTCAGTACTTC
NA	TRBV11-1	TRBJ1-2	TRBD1	CASSRDRAASYGYTF	TGTGCCAGCAGCCGCGACAGGGCCGCTAGCTATGGCTACACCTTC
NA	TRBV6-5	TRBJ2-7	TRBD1	CASTTRDRGLNEQYF	TGTGCCAGCACTACCCGGGACAGGGGGCTAAACGAGCAGTACTTC
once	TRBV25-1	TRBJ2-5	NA	CASSEEWETQYF	TGTGCCAGCAGTGAAGAGTGGGAGACCCAGTACTTC
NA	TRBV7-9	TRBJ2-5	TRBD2	CASSLGLAGQETQYF	TGTGCCAGCAGCTTGGGTTTAGCGGGGCAAGAGACCCAGTACTTC
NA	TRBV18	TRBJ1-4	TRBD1	CASSRQQGNNEKLFF	TGTGCCAGCTCACGGCAACAGGGGAATAACGAAAAACTGTTTTTT
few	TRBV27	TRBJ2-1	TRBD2	CASSNEAGGVNEQFF	TGTGCCAGCAGCAACGAGGCGGGAGGTGTCAATGAGCAGTTCTTC
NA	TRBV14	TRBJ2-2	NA	CASSPLSGAITGELFF	TGTGCCAGCAGCCCCCTGTCAGGGGCGATCACCGGGGAGCTGTTTTTT
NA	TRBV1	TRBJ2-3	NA	CTGELAGGTDTQYF	TGCACCGGCGAGTTAGCGGGGGGCACAGATACGCAGTATTTT
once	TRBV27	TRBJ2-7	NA	CASSPQRVVDEQYF	TGTGCCAGCAGCCCACAGCGGGTAGTAGACGAGCAGTACTTC
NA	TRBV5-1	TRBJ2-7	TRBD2	CASSLVPAGGYEQYF	TGCGCCAGCAGCTTGGTCCCAGCGGGAGGTTACGAGCAGTACTTC
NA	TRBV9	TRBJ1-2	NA	CASSAPGGGISYGYTF	TGTGCCAGCAGCGCCCCTGGGGGCGGTATATCCTATGGCTACACCTTC
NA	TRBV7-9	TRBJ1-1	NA	CSSSLRGSEAFF	TGTTCCAGCAGCTTAAGGGGCAGTGAAGCTTTCTTT
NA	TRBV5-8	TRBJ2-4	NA	CASGQRPYGNIQYF	TGTGCCAGCGGACAGAGACCGTACGGAAACATTCAGTACTTC
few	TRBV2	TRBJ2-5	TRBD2	CASSNSGLAGETQYF	TGTGCCAGCAGTAATTCGGGACTAGCGGGGGAGACCCAGTACTTC
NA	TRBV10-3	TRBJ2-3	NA	CAISEKRSTDTQYF	TGTGCCATCAGTGAGAAGCGGAGCACAGATACGCAGTATTTT
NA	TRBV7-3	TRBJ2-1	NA	CASSYTPGDAYNEQFF	TGTGCCAGCAGCTACACTCCCGGGGATGCCTACAATGAGCAGTTCTTC
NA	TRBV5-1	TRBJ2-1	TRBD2	CASSLAGLAGSYNEQFF	TGCGCCAGCAGCTTGGCGGGACTAGCGGGATCCTACAATGAGCAGTTCTTC
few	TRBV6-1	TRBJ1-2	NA	CASSADHGFGYTF	TGTGCCAGCAGTGCCGATCACGGGTTCGGCTACACCTTC
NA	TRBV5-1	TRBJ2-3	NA	CASSLAVGTDTQYF	TGCGCCAGCAGCTTGGCGGTCGGCACAGATACGCAGTATTTT
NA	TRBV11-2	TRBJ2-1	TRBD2	CASSPLSGRRVRNEQFF	TGTGCCAGCAGCCCCCTTAGCGGGAGAAGGGTTCGCAATGAGCAGTTCTTC
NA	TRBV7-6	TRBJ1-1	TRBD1	CASSLAGTALRYTEAFF	TGTGCCAGCAGCTTAGCCGGGACAGCATTGAGGTACACTGAAGCTTTCTTT
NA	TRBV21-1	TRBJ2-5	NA	CASSKALLAGGQETQYF	TGTGCCAGCAGCAAAGCGCTCCTAGCGGGGGGCCAAGAGACCCAGTACTTC
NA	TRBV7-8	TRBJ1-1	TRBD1	CASSPGQALEAFF	TGTGCCAGCAGCCCTGGACAGGCTCTCGAAGCTTTCTTT
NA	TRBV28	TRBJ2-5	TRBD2	CASQSGTIQETQYF	TGTGCCAGCCAAAGCGGGACCATACAAGAGACCCAGTACTTC
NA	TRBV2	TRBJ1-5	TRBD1	CASSFGQGGQPQHF	TGTGCCAGCAGTTTCGGGCAGGGGGGTCAGCCCCAGCATTTT
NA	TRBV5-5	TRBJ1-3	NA	CASSLAGAGNTIYF	TGTGCCAGCAGCTTGGCAGGGGCTGGAAACACCATATATTTT
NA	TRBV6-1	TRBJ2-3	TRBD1	CASSIGQGAKDTQYF	TGTGCCAGCAGTATCGGACAGGGGGCTAAAGATACGCAGTATTTT
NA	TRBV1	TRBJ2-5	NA	CTSSPPGSGIIGGVETQYF	TGCACCAGCAGCCCCCCCGGTAGCGGGATTATCGGTGGGGTAGAGACCCAGTACTTC
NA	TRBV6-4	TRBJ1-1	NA	CASKPGEGNTEAFF	TGTGCCAGCAAGCCAGGGGAGGGGAACACTGAAGCTTTCTTT
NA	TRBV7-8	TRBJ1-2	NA	CASSTQELRGYTF	TGTGCCAGCAGCACTCAAGAACTACGAGGCTACACCTTC
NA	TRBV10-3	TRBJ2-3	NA	CAIAPSILPTSTDTQYF	TGTGCCATTGCCCCTAGTATTCTCCCGACTAGCACAGATACGCAGTATTTT
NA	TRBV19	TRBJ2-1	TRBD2	CASRTSGIPGSYNEQFF	TGTGCCAGTAGGACTAGCGGGATTCCTGGCTCCTACAATGAGCAGTTCTTC
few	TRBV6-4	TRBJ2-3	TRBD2	CASSERGGGTDTQYF	TGTGCCAGCAGTGAACGCGGGGGTGGGACAGATACGCAGTATTTT
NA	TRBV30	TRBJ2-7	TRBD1	CASGQTYEQYF	TGTGCGTCGGGACAGACCTACGAGCAGTACTTC
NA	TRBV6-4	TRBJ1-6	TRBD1	CATKRDQGGNSPLHF	TGTGCCACCAAACGTGATCAGGGGGGTAATTCACCCCTCCACTTT
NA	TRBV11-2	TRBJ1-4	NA	CASSLSVASHEKLFF	TGTGCCAGCAGCTTATCGGTCGCTAGCCATGAAAAACTGTTTTTT
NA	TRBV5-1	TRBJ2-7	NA	CASSLGREPYEQYF	TGCGCCAGCAGCTTGGGACGGGAGCCGTACGAGCAGTACTTC
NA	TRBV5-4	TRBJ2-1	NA	CASSSPPGGHNEQFF	TGTGCCAGCAGCTCGCCCCCGGGGGGCCACAATGAGCAGTTCTTC
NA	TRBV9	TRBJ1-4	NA	CASTVAAARGEKLFF	TGTGCCAGCACAGTAGCGGCAGCGAGAGGGGAAAAACTGTTTTTT
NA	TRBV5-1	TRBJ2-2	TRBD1	CASSPRGSTGELFF	TGCGCCAGCAGCCCCAGGGGGTCCACCGGGGAGCTGTTTTTT
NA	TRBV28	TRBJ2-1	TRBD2	CASSPTSGRALDNEQFF	TGTGCCAGCAGTCCGACTAGCGGGAGGGCCCTCGACAATGAGCAGTTCTTC
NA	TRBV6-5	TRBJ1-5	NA	CASSLDRDQPQHF	TGTGCCAGCAGTCTTGACAGAGATCAGCCCCAGCATTTT
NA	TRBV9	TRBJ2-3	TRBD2	CASSVAGAGVDTTSTDTQYF	TGTGCCAGCAGCGTAGCTGGTGCGGGGGTGGACACTACTAGCACAGATACGCAGTATTTT
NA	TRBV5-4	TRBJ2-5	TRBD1	CASSFPGTGGTETQYF	TGTGCCAGCAGCTTCCCCGGGACAGGGGGTACGGAGACCCAGTACTTC
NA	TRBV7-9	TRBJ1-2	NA	CASSLVPGVNYGYTF	TGTGCCAGCAGCTTAGTGCCAGGCGTTAACTATGGCTACACCTTC
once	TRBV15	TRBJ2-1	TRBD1	CATSSRDRGLNEQFF	TGTGCCACCAGCAGCCGGGACAGGGGCCTCAATGAGCAGTTCTTC
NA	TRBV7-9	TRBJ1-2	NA	CASSLEPGYGYTF	TGTGCCAGCAGCTTAGAACCGGGCTATGGCTACACCTTC
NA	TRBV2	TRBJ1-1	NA	CAHHSPGQTLNTEAFF	TGTGCCCATCATAGCCCAGGACAGACCTTAAACACTGAAGCTTTCTTT
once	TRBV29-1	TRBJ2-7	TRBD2	CSVEEIGLAGVYEQYF	TGCAGCGTTGAAGAAATAGGACTAGCGGGAGTCTACGAGCAGTACTTC
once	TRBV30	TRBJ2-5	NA	CAWSGWGVQETQYF	TGTGCCTGGAGTGGGTGGGGCGTCCAAGAGACCCAGTACTTC